The following is a T cell receptor (beta chain) sequence with its context. The data belong to a study of cytomegalovirus exposure and HLA in healthy donors. With 4 bases clipped from V and 6 bases from J, the junction kept 3 bases outside the gene matches. The germline CDR1 and CDR2 sequences are SNHLY and FYNNEI. The CDR3 loop spans 13 amino acids. Clones were sequenced by immunoSEQ multiplex PCR, and TCRdb holds only the in-frame ones, with some missing. The sample shows roughly 200,000 clones, about 81% of them seen only once. The sequencing input was PBMCs. The J gene is TRBJ1-5, the V gene TRBV2; 7 bases fit TRBD1. This sequence was found in a woman between 25 and 40 years old in good health and CMV-seronegative. The CDR3 here is CASSGDRAQPQHF. In nucleotides, the CDR3 is TGTGCCAGCAGTGGGGACAGAGCTCAGCCCCAGCATTTT.